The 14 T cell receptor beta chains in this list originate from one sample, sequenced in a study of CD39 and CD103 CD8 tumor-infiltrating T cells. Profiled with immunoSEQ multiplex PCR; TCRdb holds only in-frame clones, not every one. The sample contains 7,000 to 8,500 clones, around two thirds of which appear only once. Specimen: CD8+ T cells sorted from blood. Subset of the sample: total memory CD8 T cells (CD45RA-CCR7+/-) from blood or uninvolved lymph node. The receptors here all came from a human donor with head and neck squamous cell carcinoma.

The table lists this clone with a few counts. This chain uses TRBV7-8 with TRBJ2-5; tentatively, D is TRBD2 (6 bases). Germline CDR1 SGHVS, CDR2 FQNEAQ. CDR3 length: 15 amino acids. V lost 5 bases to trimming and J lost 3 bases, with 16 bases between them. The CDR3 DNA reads TGTGCCAGCAGCCCTACCCAGAGACTAGAAGAGACCCAGTACTTC. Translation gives CASSPTQRLEETQYF. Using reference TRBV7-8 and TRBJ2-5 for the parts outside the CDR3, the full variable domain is GAGVSQSPRYKVAKRGQDVALRCDPISGHVSLFWYQQALGQGPEFLTYFQNEAQLDKSGLPSDRFFAERPEGSVSTLKIQRTQQEDSAVYLCASSPTQRLEETQYFGPGTRLLVL.

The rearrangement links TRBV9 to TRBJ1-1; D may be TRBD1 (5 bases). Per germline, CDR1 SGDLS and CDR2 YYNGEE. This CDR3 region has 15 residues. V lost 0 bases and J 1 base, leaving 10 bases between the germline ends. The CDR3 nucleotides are TGTGCCAGCAGCGTAGGGGACTCCCGGAACACTGAAGCTTTCTTT. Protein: CASSVGDSRNTEAFF.

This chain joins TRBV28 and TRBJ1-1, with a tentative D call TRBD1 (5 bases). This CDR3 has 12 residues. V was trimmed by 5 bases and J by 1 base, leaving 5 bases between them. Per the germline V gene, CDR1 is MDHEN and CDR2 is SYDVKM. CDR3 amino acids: CASSRGNTEAFF. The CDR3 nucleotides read TGTGCCAGCAGTAGGGGGAACACTGAAGCTTTCTTT.

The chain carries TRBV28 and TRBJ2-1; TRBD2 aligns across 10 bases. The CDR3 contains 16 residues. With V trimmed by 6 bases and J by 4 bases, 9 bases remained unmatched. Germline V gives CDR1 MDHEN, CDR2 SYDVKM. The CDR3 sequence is CASRSAGTSAYNEQFF. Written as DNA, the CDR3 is TGTGCCAGCAGGTCCGCCGGGACTAGCGCTTACAATGAGCAGTTCTTC. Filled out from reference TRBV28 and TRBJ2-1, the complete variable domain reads DVKVTQSSRYLVKRTGEKVFLECVQDMDHENMFWYRQDPGLGLRLIYFSYDVKMKEKGDIPEGYSVSREKKERFSLILESASTNQTSMYLCASRSAGTSAYNEQFFGPGTRLTVL.

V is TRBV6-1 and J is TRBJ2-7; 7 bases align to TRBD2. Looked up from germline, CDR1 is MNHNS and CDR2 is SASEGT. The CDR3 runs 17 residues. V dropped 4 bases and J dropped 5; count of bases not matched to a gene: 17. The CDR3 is CASSGYRGASGRNEQYF. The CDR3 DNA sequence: TGTGCCAGCAGTGGCTATAGAGGGGCTAGCGGAAGAAACGAGCAGTACTTC.

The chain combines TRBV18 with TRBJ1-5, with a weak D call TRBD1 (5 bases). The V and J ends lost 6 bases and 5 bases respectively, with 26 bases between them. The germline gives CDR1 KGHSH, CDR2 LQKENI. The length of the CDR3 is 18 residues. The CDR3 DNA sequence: TGTGCCAGCTCCCACCAAGGTCAGGGAAGTTTCAAGGATCAGCCCCAGCATTTT. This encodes CASSHQGQGSFKDQPQHF.

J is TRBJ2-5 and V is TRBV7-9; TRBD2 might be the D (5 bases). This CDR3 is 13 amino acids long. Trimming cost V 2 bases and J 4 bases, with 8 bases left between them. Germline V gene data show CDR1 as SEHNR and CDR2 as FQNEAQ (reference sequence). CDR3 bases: TGTGCCAGCAGCTTATACGGGGTAGAGACCCAGTACTTC. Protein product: CASSLYGVETQYF.

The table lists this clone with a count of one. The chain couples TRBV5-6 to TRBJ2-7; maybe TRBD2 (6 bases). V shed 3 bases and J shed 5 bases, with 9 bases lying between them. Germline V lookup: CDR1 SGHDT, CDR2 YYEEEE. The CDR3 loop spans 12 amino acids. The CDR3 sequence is CASSSGEDEQYF. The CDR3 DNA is TGTGCCAGCAGCTCGGGAGAGGACGAGCAGTACTTC. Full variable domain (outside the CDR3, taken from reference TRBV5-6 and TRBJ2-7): DAGVTQSPTHLIKTRGQQVTLRCSPKSGHDTVSWYQQALGQGPQFIFQYYEEEERQRGNFPDRFSGHQFPNYSSELNVNALLLGDSALYLCASSSGEDEQYFGPGTRLTVT.

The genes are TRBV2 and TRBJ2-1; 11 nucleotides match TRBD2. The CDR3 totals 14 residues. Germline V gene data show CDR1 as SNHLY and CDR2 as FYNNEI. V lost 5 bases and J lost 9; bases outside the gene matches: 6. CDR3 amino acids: CASSTSGSYSEQFF. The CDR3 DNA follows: TGTGCCAGCAGTACTAGCGGGAGCTACTCTGAGCAGTTCTTC.

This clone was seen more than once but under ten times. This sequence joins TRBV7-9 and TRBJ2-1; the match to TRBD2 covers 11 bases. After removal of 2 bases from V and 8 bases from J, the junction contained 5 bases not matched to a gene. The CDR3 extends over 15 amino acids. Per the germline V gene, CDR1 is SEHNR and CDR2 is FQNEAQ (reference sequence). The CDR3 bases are TGTGCCAGCAGCTTACTAGCGGGGGGAATCGATGAGCAGTTCTTC. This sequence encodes CASSLLAGGIDEQFF.

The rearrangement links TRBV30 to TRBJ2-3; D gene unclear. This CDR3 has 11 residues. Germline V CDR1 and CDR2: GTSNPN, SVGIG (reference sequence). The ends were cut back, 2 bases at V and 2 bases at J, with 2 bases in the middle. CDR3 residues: CAWSYTDTQYF. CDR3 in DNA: TGTGCCTGGAGTTACACAGATACGCAGTATTTT.

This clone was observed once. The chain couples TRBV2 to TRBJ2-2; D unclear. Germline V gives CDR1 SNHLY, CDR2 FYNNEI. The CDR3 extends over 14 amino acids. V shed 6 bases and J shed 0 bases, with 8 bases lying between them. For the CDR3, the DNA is TGTGCCAGCAGGGGCGGAGCGAACACCGGGGAGCTGTTTTTT. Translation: CASRGGANTGELFF.

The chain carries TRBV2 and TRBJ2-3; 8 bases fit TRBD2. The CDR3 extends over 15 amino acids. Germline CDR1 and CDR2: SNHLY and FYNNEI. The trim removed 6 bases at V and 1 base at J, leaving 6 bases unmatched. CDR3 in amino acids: CASSPLTSGTDTQYF. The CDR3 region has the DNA TGTGCCAGCAGCCCTCTGACTAGCGGCACAGATACGCAGTATTTT.

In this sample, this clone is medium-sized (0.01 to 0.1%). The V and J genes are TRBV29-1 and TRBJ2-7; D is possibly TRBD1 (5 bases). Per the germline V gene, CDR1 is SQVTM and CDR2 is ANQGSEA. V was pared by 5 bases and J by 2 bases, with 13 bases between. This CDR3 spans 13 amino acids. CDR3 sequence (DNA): TGCAGCGTTCTCCCTCAGGGAACCTACGAGCAGTACTTC. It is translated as CSVLPQGTYEQYF.